These T cell receptor beta chains were read from a single sample in a study of blood T cell repertoires in COVID-19. Assay used: immunoSEQ multiplex PCR; TCRdb lists only in-frame clones, some missing. The sample records some 300,000 clones, roughly nine tenths being singletons. The sample taken for sequencing was peripheral blood. The receptor source for this set is a man aged 18 to 29 with active or convalescent COVID-19. Both conserved end residues are part of each CDR3. D genes are given only for firm matches. Clone size is stated in some rows and not others, as once, few, many or a class when expanded.

TRBV29-1	14	.	TRBD2	TRBJ2-3	TGCAGCGTTGTCTTAGCGGGAGAAGGAGATACGCAGTATTTT	CSVVLAGEGDTQYF
TRBV25-1	14	.	.	TRBJ1-2	TGTGCCAGCAGTGACCAACAGGGCGGCTATGGCTACACCTTC	CASSDQQGGYGYTF
TRBV14	14	.	.	TRBJ2-3	TGTGCCAGCAGGGGGGCACCCCACAGAGATACGCAGTATTTT	CASRGAPHRDTQYF
TRBV4-1	15	.	TRBD1	TRBJ2-7	TGCGCCAGCAGCCAAGATCTACAGGGGGCCTACGAGCAGTACTTC	CASSQDLQGAYEQYF
TRBV2	14	many	TRBD2	TRBJ2-1	TGTGCCAGCACTCGACTAGCGACTTACAATGAGCAGTTCTTC	CASTRLATYNEQFF
TRBV11-2	16	.	.	TRBJ2-7	TGTGCCAGCAGTTCCGGTAGGCGGACAGCCGGCTACGAGCAGTACTTC	CASSSGRRTAGYEQYF
TRBV7-6	15	.	.	TRBJ2-1	TGTGCCAGCAGCTTAGCGGGAGTCGCCTACAATGAGCAGTTCTTC	CASSLAGVAYNEQFF
TRBV29-1	15	.	TRBD1	TRBJ2-3	TGCAGCGTCATAACGTCAGGGGGCAGTACAGATACGCAGTATTTT	CSVITSGGSTDTQYF
TRBV5-6	16	.	.	TRBJ1-2	TGTGCCAGCAGCCTAACCTCCATGGACAGAGAAGATGGCTACACCTTC	CASSLTSMDREDGYTF
TRBV19	17	.	TRBD1	TRBJ1-1	TGTGCCAGTAATCCGGGGACAGCCGGCCCCTTGAACACTGAAGCTTTCTTT	CASNPGTAGPLNTEAFF
TRBV5-1	15	.	.	TRBJ1-1	TGCGCCAGCAGCTTGGACAGGGTAATCGGCACTGAAGCTTTCTTT	CASSLDRVIGTEAFF
TRBV28	14	.	.	TRBJ1-2	TGTGCCAGCAGTTTATCAACAGGACCCTATGGCTACACCTTC	CASSLSTGPYGYTF
TRBV6-2/TRBV6-3	12	.	.	TRBJ2-1	TGTGCCAGCAGTTACGAGTTCAATGAGCAGTTCTTC	CASSYEFNEQFF
TRBV18	15	.	TRBD2	TRBJ2-5	TGTGCCAGCTCACCACGTCTAGCGGGACAAGAGACCCAGTACTTC	CASSPRLAGQETQYF
TRBV18	15	few	.	TRBJ1-3	TGTGCCAGCTCACCGAGTCCGCACTCTGGAAACACCATATATTTT	CASSPSPHSGNTIYF
TRBV19	15	.	.	TRBJ1-2	TGTGCCAGTGCAGACATTAGCCGGACTCCCTATGGCTACACCTTC	CASADISRTPYGYTF
TRBV7-6	15	few	TRBD1	TRBJ2-3	TGTGCCAGCAGGGGGACAGGGGGAATCACAGATACGCAGTATTTT	CASRGTGGITDTQYF
TRBV6-5	12	once	.	TRBJ1-6	TGTGCCAGCAGTTACCGAGGTGGACCCCTCCACTTT	CASSYRGGPLHF
TRBV5-5	14	.	.	TRBJ2-7	TGTGCCAGCAGCCCCGGTTTTAACTCCTACGAGCAGTACTTC	CASSPGFNSYEQYF
TRBV28	16	.	TRBD1	TRBJ2-6	TGTGCCAGCAGTTTTCAGACAGGGCCTGGGGCCAACGTCCTGACTTTC	CASSFQTGPGANVLTF
TRBV11-3	16	.	.	TRBJ1-1	TGTTCCAGCAGCATAGGCGGCGGACGGGAGAACACTGAAGCTTTCTTT	CSSSIGGGRENTEAFF
TRBV16	16	.	.	TRBJ1-5	TGTGCCAGCAGCCAATCCAGGTGGTCCATTGGACAGCCCCAGCATTTT	CASSQSRWSIGQPQHF